The rows below give T cell receptor beta chains drawn from one sample of a study of shared clonotypes between healthy human individuals. Profiled with immunoSEQ multiplex PCR; TCRdb holds only in-frame clones, not every one. In the table there are 2 million to 3 million clones, 93% of which are singletons. The sample consisted of naive CD4+ T cells from PBMCs. The receptor set was obtained from a man aged 18 to 30 in good health. Some clones in this sample may be carry-over from other donors' samples. Each CDR3 is given without its conserved first and last residue.

>TRBJ2-5|TRBV28
ATSSGVMQETQY
>TRBJ1-5|TRBV25-1
ASSESVGGNQPQH
>TRBJ1-2|TRBV19
ASSSRGHGYT
>TRBJ1-3|TRBV19
ASSPTLPGPGNTIY
>TRBJ1-2|TRBV9
ASSERDRASRGYT
>TRBJ2-5|TRBV7-2
ASSLQQGGTQY
>TRBJ2-3|TRBV5-8
ASSFRDTDTQY
>TRBJ2-2|TRBV11-2
ASSRGLREELF
>TRBJ1-2|TRBV5-1
ASSPGEVNYGYT
>TRBJ1-1|TRBV4-1
ASSQVRNTEAF
>TRBJ2-7|TRBV9
ASNRQGRSYEQY
>TRBJ2-1|TRBV12-5
ASGLSWTAGDNEQF
>TRBJ1-5|TRBV2
ASRGESSNQPQH
>TRBJ2-7|TRBV2
ASSARTQTYEQY
>TRBJ2-4|TRBV7-9
ASSLVDAGLAKNIQY
>TRBJ2-5|TRBV5-4
ASSLKAGETQY
>TRBJ1-2|TRBV11-2
ASRGPNYGYT
>TRBJ2-7|TRBV18
ASSPGIKGGHEQY
>TRBJ2-7|TRBV2
ASKSYEQY
>TRBJ2-5|TRBV5-1
ASSPRGGQGQETQY
>TRBJ2-2|TRBV27
ASLKVGAGELF
>TRBJ1-4|TRBV5-1
ASSSRQGGGEKLF
>TRBJ2-3|TRBV7-2
ASSLRGGSTDTQY
>TRBJ2-1|TRBV6-5
ASSWGLAGGNEQF
>TRBJ1-2|TRBV27
ASSLSDSPNGYT
>TRBJ2-1|TRBV27
ASSPQGPTYNEQF
>TRBJ2-7|TRBV11-3
ASSPSAGGNYEQY
>TRBJ1-1|TRBV5-6
ASSPGPNTEAF
>TRBJ1-5|TRBV28
ASTDGGANFNQPQH
>TRBJ1-1|TRBV7-3
ASSLAPAGLENTEAF
>TRBJ1-3|TRBV7-9
ASSLVGSGNTIY
>TRBJ1-2|TRBV4-1
ASSQDPGGTNYGYT
>TRBJ2-1|TRBV5-1
ASSLQGSHEQF
>TRBJ1-1|TRBV5-1
ASSLGGTDEAF
>TRBJ1-4|TRBV30
AWSSFGEKLF
>.|TRBV29-1
SVESGDEQY
>TRBJ2-3|TRBV2
ASSDEIFDTQY
>TRBJ1-4|TRBV28
ASSLDEKLF
>TRBJ1-4|TRBV4-1
ASSSPRGAREKLF
>TRBJ1-1|TRBV6-5
ASSYTESVMNTEAF
>TRBJ2-3|TRBV7-3
ASSRSGRGDTQY
>TRBJ1-2|TRBV29-1
SVVFHRGTYGYT
>TRBJ2-1|TRBV18
ASSGRGRGNEQF
>TRBJ2-1|TRBV28
ASSLAGAGGREQF
>TRBJ2-1|TRBV5-1
ASSPIAGSYNEQF
>TRBJ2-5|TRBV2
ASSPGTSIETQY
>TRBJ2-3|TRBV5-1
ASSSAPSTGSTDTQY
>TRBJ2-7|TRBV11-2
ASRKTTSGTYEQY
>TRBJ1-2|TRBV9
ASSVATQGAYGGYT
>TRBJ1-2|TRBV7-2
ASSLAGPNPTGYT
>TRBJ2-3|TRBV5-1
ASSRVTSGTLSTDTQY
>TRBJ2-3|TRBV5-1
ASSQLQSTDTQY
>TRBJ2-5|TRBV5-1
ASSLGVEETQY
>TRBJ2-5|TRBV25-1
ASSQTANQETQY
>TRBJ2-7|TRBV9
ASSPGLAGNYEQY